Here is one T cell receptor beta chain with its context. The sample is drawn from a study of T cell repertoires in cytomegalovirus infection. Study in general: It can be stated that public TCR beta signatures indicated CMV infection as well as a matching HLA type.

TCRdb ran MiXCR on the reads and lists one entry per CDR3 protein. Counted here are 250,000 to 350,000 distinct CDR3 sequences, about 25% occurring once; the ten biggest clones make up roughly 14%. This CDR3 has 17 residues. Germline loops: CDR1 WNHNN, CDR2 SYGVQD (reference sequence). The trim removed 5 bases at V and 1 base at J, leaving 9 bases unmatched. The sequence came from a human donor in good health (CMV status not recorded). Some clones in this sample may be carry-over from other donors' samples. Sequences were obtained from PBMCs. The chain carries TRBV10-1 and TRBJ2-2, with 8 bases aligning to TRBD1. CDR3 region: CASSHPSGTGNTGELFF. CDR3 DNA: TGCGCCAGCAGTCACCCGAGTGGGACAGGGAACACCGGGGAGCTGTTTTTT.